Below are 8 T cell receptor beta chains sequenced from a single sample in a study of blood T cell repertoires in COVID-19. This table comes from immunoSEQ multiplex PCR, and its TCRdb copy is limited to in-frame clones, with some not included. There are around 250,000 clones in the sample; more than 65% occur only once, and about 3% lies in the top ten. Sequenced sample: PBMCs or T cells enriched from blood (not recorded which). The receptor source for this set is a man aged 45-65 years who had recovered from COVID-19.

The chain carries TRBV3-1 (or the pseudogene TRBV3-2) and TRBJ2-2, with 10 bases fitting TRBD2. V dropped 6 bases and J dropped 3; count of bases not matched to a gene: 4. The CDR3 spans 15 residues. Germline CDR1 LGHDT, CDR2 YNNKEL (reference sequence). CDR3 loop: CASRYGLADTGELFF. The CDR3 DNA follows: TGTGCCAGCAGGTACGGACTAGCGGACACCGGGGAGCTGTTTTTT.

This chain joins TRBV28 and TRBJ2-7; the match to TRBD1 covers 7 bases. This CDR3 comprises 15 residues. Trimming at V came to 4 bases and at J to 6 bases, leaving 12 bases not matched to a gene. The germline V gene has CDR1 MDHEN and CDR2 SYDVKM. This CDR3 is CASSYVTGYGAEQYF. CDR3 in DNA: TGTGCCAGCAGTTATGTGACAGGGTACGGAGCCGAGCAGTACTTC. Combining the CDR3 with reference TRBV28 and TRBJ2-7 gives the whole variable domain DVKVTQSSRYLVKRTGEKVFLECVQDMDHENMFWYRQDPGLGLRLIYFSYDVKMKEKGDIPEGYSVSREKKERFSLILESASTNQTSMYLCASSYVTGYGAEQYFGPGTRLTVT.

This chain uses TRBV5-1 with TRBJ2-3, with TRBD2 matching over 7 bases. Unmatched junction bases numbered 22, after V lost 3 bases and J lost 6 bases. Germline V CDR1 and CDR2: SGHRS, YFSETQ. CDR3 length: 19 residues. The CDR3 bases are TGCGCCAGCAGCTCGTTGGAAGTTCTAGCGGCTGGTGGGTTTGATACGCAGTATTTT. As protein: CASSSLEVLAAGGFDTQYF.

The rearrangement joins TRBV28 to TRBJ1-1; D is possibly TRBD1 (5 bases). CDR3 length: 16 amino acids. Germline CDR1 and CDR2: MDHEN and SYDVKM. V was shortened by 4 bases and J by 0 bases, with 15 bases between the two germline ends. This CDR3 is CASSSGNHYMNTEAFF. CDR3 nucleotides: TGTGCCAGCAGTTCAGGGAATCATTACATGAACACTGAAGCTTTCTTT.

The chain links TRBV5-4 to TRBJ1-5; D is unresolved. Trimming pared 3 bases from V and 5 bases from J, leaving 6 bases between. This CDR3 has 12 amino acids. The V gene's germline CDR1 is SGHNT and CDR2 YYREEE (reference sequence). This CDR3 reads CASSSRDQPQHF. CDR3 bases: TGTGCCAGCAGCTCTCGGGATCAGCCCCAGCATTTT.

The CDR3 sequence is CASSIELNQPQHF. CDR3 nucleotides: TGTGCCAGTAGTATAGAACTCAATCAGCCCCAGCATTTT. The chain joins TRBV19 to TRBJ1-5, with D unclear. V gave up 0 bases and J gave up 3 bases, with 3 bases separating them. The CDR3 runs to 13 residues. The germline gives CDR1 LNHDA, CDR2 SQIVND (reference sequence).

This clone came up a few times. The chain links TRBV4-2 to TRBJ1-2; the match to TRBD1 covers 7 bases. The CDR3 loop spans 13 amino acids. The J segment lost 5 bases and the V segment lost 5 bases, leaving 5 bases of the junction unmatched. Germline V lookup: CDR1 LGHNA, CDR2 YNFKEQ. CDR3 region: CASSKSGGYGYTF. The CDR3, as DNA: TGTGCCAGCAGCAAGTCAGGGGGTTATGGCTACACCTTC.

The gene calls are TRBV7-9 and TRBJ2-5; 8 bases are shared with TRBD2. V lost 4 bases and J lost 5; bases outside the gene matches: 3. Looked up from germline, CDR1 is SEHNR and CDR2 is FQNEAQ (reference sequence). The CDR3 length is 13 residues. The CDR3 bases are TGTGCCAGCAGCTATTTAGCGGGGGAGACCCAGTACTTC. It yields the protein CASSYLAGETQYF.